The T cell receptor beta chain under discussion was sequenced for a study of cytomegalovirus exposure and HLA in healthy donors. Use of 60 Vbeta and 13 Jbeta primers characterized the PCR. The assay was immunoSEQ multiplex PCR, and TCRdb's table has in-frame clones only and misses some. The sample lists 100,000 to 150,000 clones, over 75% occurring once. CDR3 length: 12 amino acids. Looked up from germline, CDR1 is SQVTM and CDR2 is ANQGSEA. V lost 2 bases to trimming and J lost 7 bases, with 12 bases between them. The chain is built from TRBV29-1 and TRBJ2-7, with no clear D. The sequence was obtained from a male donor in good health and CMV-seropositive. The sequenced sample consisted of PBMCs. The CDR3 DNA reads TGCAGCGTTGAAACAGCCTCCTGGGAGCAGTACTTC. It yields the protein CSVETASWEQYF.